This TCR beta chain was sequenced for a study of cytomegalovirus exposure and HLA in healthy donors. Study background: Findings of an earlier analysis included roughly 110 million unique TCR beta sequences from 180 million or so T cells.

Of note for this clone: The antigen is undetermined.

A multiplex PCR was run with 60 Vbeta primers and 13 Jbeta primers. Sequencing was performed with immunoSEQ multiplex PCR; in TCRdb, only in-frame clones are kept and a portion is missing. The sample lists 70,000 or so clones, 86% occurring once. V gave up 2 bases and J gave up 0 bases; unmatched junction bases: 5. Germline V lookup: CDR1 SGHDT, CDR2 YYEEEE. The CDR3 contains 15 residues. General observations from the study: Researchers counted approximately 160 TCR beta chains as cytomegalovirus-associated.

The sequenced material came from PBMCs. The TCR comes from a woman in her twenties or thirties in good health and CMV-seronegative. The chain couples TRBV5-6 to TRBJ2-7; 7 bases are shared with TRBD2. The CDR3 reads CASSFSSGNSYEQYF. In DNA, the CDR3 is TGTGCCAGCAGCTTCTCTAGCGGAAACTCCTACGAGCAGTACTTC.